One sample yielded the 4 T cell receptor beta chains listed below, sequenced in a study of kidney transplant recipient with SARS-CoV-2 infection. TCRdb used MiXCR to reprocess the reads, holding one entry per CDR3 protein. The sample consists of about 240,000 distinct CDR3 sequences, under 30% of them appearing once. The specimen was a blood sample, collected at baseline and on roughly day 110 from a kidney transplant recipient. These receptors were obtained from a young adult male patient who had COVID-19 and was a kidney transplant recipient. The T cells may partly be graft donor cells.

Note on this clonotype: This clone may be a read error of a much larger clone one base away. The chain joins TRBV21-1 to TRBJ2-3. TRBV21-1 is a recognized pseudogene. The CDR3 loop spans 17 amino acids. DNA of the CDR3: TGTGCCAACAGAGGAGAGATAGCTACAGTCATGCAAGATACGCAGTATTTT. This gives the protein CANRGEIATVMQDTQYF.

This clonotype was observed a handful of times. This sequence may be a read error, since a much larger clone differs from it by one base. The chain carries TRBV11-3 and TRBJ1-2, with D unresolved. CDR3 size: 17 residues. CDR1 and CDR2 from the germline V gene are SGHNT and YENEEA. Trimming stripped 8 bases from V and 4 bases from J, with 26 bases between. Written as DNA, the CDR3 is TGTGCCAGCGGCAGGTATGGCGATCTCGGAAAGACCTATGGCTACACCTTC. The encoded protein is CASGRYGDLGKTYGYTF.

This clonotype was seen at least ten times. The chain employs TRBV5-4 and TRBJ1-2; 9 bases align to TRBD1. Looked up from germline, CDR1 is SGHNT and CDR2 is YYREEE (reference sequence). The V and J ends lost 4 bases and 6 bases, in that order; junction bases with no gene match: 7. This CDR3 has 14 amino acids. In nucleotides, the CDR3 is TGTGCCAGCAGCCCCACGGACAGGGGAGATGGCTACACCTTC. It codes for CASSPTDRGDGYTF.

Comments on this clonotype: The conserved phenylalanine or tryptophan normally closing the CDR3 is absent here, so this likely arose from a read error. The chain employs TRBV6-5 and TRBJ2-3; 8 positions match TRBD2. The CDR3 has 14 amino acids. The V gene end was trimmed by 7 bases and the J gene end by 3 bases; junction bases not matched to a gene: 6. Germline CDR1 reads MNHEY; CDR2 reads SVGAGI. CDR3 in DNA: TGTGCCAGCAAAGCGGGAGTAGGTACAGATACGCAGTATTAT. Protein product: CASKAGVGTDTQYY.